Listed below are T cell receptor beta chains from one sample, sequenced in a study of identical twins. TCRdb re-called the 5' RACE reads with MiXCR, one entry per CDR3 protein. The profile shows about 1.7 million distinct CDR3 sequences, more than 30% of them singletons. Sequencing was done on a sample of cord blood. These receptor sequences come from a newborn girl in good health. Each CDR3 is given with its conserved first and last residue. D genes are given only for firm matches. Clone sizes are given selectively: once, few, many, or a class where the clone is expanded.

>TRBD2|15|TRBJ2-3|TRBV20-1|NA
TGCAGTGCTAGATTAGCGGGGGGGCTCACAGATACGCAGTATTTT
CSARLAGGLTDTQYF
>TRBD2|15|TRBJ2-1|TRBV12-3/TRBV12-4|few
TGTGCCAGCAGTTTAGAGAGCGGGATTTGGAATGAGCAGTTCTTC
CASSLESGIWNEQFF
>NA|15|TRBJ1-4|TRBV5-1|NA
TGCGCCAGCAGCTTGGACAGGGCTTACGGGGGAAAACTGTTTTTT
CASSLDRAYGGKLFF
>TRBD2|15|TRBJ2-1|TRBV6-5|NA
TGTGCCAGCAGCTTCGGGGGGACGGAATACAATGAGCAGTTCTTC
CASSFGGTEYNEQFF
>NA|14|TRBJ2-3|TRBV10-3|few
TGTGCCATCAGTGACCCCCTTATGCCGGATACGCAGTATTTT
CAISDPLMPDTQYF
>NA|13|TRBJ1-1|TRBV19|NA
TGTGCCAGTAGTATGGCGGGAAGCACTGAAGCTTTCTTT
CASSMAGSTEAFF
>NA|13|TRBJ2-4|TRBV20-1|many
TGCAGTGCTAGAGATGGGACTAAAAACATTCAGTACTTC
CSARDGTKNIQYF
>NA|15|TRBJ1-1|TRBV18|NA
TGTGCCAGCTCACCCCCGGCTGGGGTCAACACTGAAGCTTTCTTT
CASSPPAGVNTEAFF
>TRBD1|13|TRBJ1-1|TRBV29-1|NA
TGCAGCTCCCCGGACAGGGAAGAAAATGAAGCTTTCTTT
CSSPDREENEAFF
>TRBD2|19|TRBJ2-4|TRBV4-1|NA
TGCGCCAGCAGCCAGGGGCTAGCGGGATCGTTCGTAGCCAAAAACATTCAGTACTTC
CASSQGLAGSFVAKNIQYF
>NA|11|TRBJ1-1|TRBV2|NA
TGTGCCAGCAGTGATGCCACTGAAGCTTTCTTT
CASSDATEAFF
>NA|13|TRBJ2-7|TRBV20-1|once
TGCAGTGCTAGCGGGGGCTCCGTCTACGAGCAGTACTTC
CSASGGSVYEQYF
>TRBD2|14|TRBJ2-1|TRBV27|many
TGTGCCAGCATAGGGCTAGCGGGTTACAATGAGCAGTTCTTC
CASIGLAGYNEQFF
>NA|16|TRBJ1-3|TRBV15|few
TGTGCCACCAGCAGGTGGAGGGACTCCTCTGGAAACACCATATATTTT
CATSRWRDSSGNTIYF
>NA|14|TRBJ1-5|TRBV2|few
TGTGCCAGCAGTGAAGACAGGGAGGATCAGCCCCAGCATTTT
CASSEDREDQPQHF
>NA|13|TRBJ1-4|TRBV2|NA
TGTGCCAGCAGTGAGTTTGAGGGTGAAAAACTGTTTTTT
CASSEFEGEKLFF
>TRBD2|17|TRBJ2-1|TRBV5-1|NA
TGCGCCAGCAGCTTCCTACTAGCGGTTAAAAGCCACAATGAGCAGTTCTTC
CASSFLLAVKSHNEQFF
>TRBD2|17|TRBJ2-1|TRBV25-1|few
TGTGCCAGCAGTGAATCCAGGACTAGCGGGAGGTACAATGAGCAGTTCTTC
CASSESRTSGRYNEQFF
>NA|13|TRBJ2-3|TRBV12-3/TRBV12-4|NA
TGTGCCAGCAGTCAAAGCAGGGGAGATACGCAGTATTTT
CASSQSRGDTQYF
>TRBD1|13|TRBJ1-2|TRBV20-1|many
TGCAGTGCTAGAGGACAGGGTAACTATGGCTACACCTTC
CSARGQGNYGYTF